The entry below describes one TCR beta chain. Its antigen is unidentified. CD45RO-negative CD8 cells positively selected for CCR7 made up the naive population, which excluded terminally differentiated effector memory CD45RA+ cells. This record belongs to a study of shared clonotypes between healthy human individuals. Whole-study findings and limits: Memory subsets generally showed smaller estimated richness than naive subsets did.

Clones were sequenced by immunoSEQ multiplex PCR, and TCRdb holds only the in-frame ones, with some missing. The sample carries about 2,200,000 clones, about 93% recorded once. V lost 2 bases and J 0 bases, leaving 13 bases between the germline ends. The germline V gene has CDR1 ENHRY and CDR2 SYGVKD. The CDR3 is made up of 16 amino acids. The receptor was derived from a man younger than 35 in good health. Some clones in this sample may be carry-over from other donors' samples. What was sequenced was naive CD8+ T cells from PBMCs. The chain combines TRBV10-3 with TRBJ1-1; tentatively, D is TRBD1 (5 bases). This CDR3 is CAISEPSGGLNTEAFF. CDR3 nucleotides: TGTGCCATCAGTGAGCCCTCGGGGGGACTGAACACTGAAGCTTTCTTT.